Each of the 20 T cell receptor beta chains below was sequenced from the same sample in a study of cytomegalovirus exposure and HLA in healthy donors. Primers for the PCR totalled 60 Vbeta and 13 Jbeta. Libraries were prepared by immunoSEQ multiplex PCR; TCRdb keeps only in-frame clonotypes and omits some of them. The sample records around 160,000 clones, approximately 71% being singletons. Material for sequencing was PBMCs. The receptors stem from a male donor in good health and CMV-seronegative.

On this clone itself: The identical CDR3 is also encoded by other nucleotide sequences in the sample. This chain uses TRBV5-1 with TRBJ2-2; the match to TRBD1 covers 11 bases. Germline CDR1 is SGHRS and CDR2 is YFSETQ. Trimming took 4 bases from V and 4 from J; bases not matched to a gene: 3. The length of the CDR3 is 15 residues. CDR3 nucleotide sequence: TGCGCCAGCAGCCCGGGACAGGGGGGCACCGGGGAGCTGTTTTTT. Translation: CASSPGQGGTGELFF.

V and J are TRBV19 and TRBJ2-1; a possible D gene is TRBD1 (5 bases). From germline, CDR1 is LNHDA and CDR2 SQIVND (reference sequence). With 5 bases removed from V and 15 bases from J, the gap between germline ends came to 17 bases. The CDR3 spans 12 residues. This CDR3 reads CASSPQGLGPFF. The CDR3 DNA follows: TGTGCCAGTAGTCCTCAGGGATTGGGGCCGTTCTTC.

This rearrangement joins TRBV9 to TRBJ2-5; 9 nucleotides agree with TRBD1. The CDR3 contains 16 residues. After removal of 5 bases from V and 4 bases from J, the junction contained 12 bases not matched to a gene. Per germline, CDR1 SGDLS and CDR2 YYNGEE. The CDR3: CASSKSGTGFRETQYF. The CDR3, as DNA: TGTGCCAGCAGTAAATCCGGGACAGGGTTTCGAGAGACCCAGTACTTC. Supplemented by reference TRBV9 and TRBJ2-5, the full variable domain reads DSGVTQTPKHLITATGQRVTLRCSPRSGDLSVYWYQQSLDQGLQFLIQYYNGEERAKGNILERFSAQQFPDLHSELNLSSLELGDSALYFCASSKSGTGFRETQYFGPGTRLLVL.

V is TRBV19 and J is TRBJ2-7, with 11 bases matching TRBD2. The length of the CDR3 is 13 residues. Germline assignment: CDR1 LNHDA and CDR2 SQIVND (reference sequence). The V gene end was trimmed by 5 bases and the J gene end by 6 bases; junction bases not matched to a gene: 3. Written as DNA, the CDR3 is TGTGCCAGTAGTGGGACTAGCGGTGGCGAGCAGTACTTC. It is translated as CASSGTSGGEQYF.

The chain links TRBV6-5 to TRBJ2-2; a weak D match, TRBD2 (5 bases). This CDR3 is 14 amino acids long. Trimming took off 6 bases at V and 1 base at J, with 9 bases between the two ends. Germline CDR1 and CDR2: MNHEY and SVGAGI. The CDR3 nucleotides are TGTGCCAGCAGCGGGAACGGGAACACCGGGGAGCTGTTTTTT. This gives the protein CASSGNGNTGELFF.

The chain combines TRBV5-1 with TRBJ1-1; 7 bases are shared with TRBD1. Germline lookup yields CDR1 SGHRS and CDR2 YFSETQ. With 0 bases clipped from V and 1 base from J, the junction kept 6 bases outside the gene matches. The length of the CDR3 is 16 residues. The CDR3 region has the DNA TGCGCCAGCAGCTTGGGTTCCGGGACAGCGAACACTGAAGCTTTCTTT. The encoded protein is CASSLGSGTANTEAFF.

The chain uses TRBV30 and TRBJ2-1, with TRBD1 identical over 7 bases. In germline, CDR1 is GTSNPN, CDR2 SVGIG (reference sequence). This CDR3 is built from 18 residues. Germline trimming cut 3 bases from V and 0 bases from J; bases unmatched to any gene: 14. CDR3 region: CAWSRDRLAWGSYNEQFF. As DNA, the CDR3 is TGTGCCTGGAGCCGGGACAGACTGGCTTGGGGCTCCTACAATGAGCAGTTCTTC.

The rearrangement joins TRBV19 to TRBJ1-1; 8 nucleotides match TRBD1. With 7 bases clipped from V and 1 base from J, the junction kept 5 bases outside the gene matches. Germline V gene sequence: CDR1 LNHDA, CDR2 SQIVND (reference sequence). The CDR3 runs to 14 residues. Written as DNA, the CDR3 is TGTGCCAGTACCTCAGGGGGCTCGAACACTGAAGCTTTCTTT. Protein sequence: CASTSGGSNTEAFF.

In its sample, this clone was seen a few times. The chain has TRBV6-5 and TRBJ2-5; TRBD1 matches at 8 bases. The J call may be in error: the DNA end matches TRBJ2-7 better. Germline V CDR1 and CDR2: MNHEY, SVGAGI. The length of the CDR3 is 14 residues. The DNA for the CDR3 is TGTGCCAGCAGTTACGCGTTGACAGGGGACGAGCAGTACTTC. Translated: CASSYALTGDEQYF.

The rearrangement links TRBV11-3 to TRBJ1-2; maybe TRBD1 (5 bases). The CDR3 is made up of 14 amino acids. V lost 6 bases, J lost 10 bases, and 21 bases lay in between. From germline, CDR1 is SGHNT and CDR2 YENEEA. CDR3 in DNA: TGTGCCAGCAGGGGGGGAAGCCTCATATGCGTCTACACCTTC. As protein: CASRGGSLICVYTF. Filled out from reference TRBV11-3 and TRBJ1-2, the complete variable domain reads EAGVVQSPRYKIIEKKQPVAFWCNPISGHNTLYWYLQNLGQGPELLIRYENEEAVDDSQLPKDRFSAERLKGVDSTLKIQPAELGDSAVYLCASRGGSLICVYTFGSGTRLTVV.

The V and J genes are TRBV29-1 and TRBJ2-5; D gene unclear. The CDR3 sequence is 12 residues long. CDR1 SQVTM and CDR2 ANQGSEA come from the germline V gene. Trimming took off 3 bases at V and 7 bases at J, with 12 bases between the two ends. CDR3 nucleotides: TGCAGCGTTGAGGCTAACTCGGGGACCCAGTACTTC. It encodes CSVEANSGTQYF. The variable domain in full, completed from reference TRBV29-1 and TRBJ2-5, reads SAVISQKPSRDICQRGTSLTIQCQVDSQVTMMFWYRQQPGQSLTLIATANQGSEATYESGFVIDKFPISRPNLTFSTLTVSNMSPEDSSIYLCSVEANSGTQYFGPGTRLLVL.

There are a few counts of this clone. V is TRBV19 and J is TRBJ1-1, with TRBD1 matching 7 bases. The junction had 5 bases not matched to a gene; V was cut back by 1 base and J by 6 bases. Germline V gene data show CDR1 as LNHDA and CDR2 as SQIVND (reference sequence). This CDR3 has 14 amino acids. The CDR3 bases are TGTGCCAGTAGTATAGTAGGGGGCGACCCTGAAGCTTTCTTT. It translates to CASSIVGGDPEAFF. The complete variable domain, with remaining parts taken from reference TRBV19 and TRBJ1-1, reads DGGITQSPKYLFRKEGQNVTLSCEQNLNHDAMYWYRQDPGQGLRLIYYSQIVNDFQKGDIAEGYSVSREKKESFPLTVTSAQKNPTAFYLCASSIVGGDPEAFFGQGTRLTVV.

This chain's CDR3 is CASSFFRGAYEQYF. In DNA form, the CDR3 reads TGTGCCAGCAGTTTTTTTCGGGGGGCCTACGAGCAGTACTTC. The rearrangement uses TRBV28 and TRBJ2-7; 7 bases line up with TRBD2. The CDR3 covers 14 residues. Per germline, CDR1 MDHEN and CDR2 SYDVKM. The ends lost 3 bases at V and 2 bases at J; junction bases unmatched: 4. Variable domain in full (rest from reference TRBV28 and TRBJ2-7): DVKVTQSSRYLVKRTGEKVFLECVQDMDHENMFWYRQDPGLGLRLIYFSYDVKMKEKGDIPEGYSVSREKKERFSLILESASTNQTSMYLCASSFFRGAYEQYFGPGTRLTVT.

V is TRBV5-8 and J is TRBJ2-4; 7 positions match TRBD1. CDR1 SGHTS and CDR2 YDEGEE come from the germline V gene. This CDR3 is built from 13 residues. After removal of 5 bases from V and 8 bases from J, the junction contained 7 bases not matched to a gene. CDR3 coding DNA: TGTGCCAGCAGTTTTGACGGGACAGACATTCAGTACTTC. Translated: CASSFDGTDIQYF.

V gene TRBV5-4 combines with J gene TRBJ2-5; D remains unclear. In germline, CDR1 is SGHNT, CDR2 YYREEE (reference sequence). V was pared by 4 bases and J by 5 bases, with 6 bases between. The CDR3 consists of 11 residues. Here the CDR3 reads CASSLRETQYF. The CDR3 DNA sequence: TGTGCCAGCAGCCTCCGGGAGACCCAGTACTTC.

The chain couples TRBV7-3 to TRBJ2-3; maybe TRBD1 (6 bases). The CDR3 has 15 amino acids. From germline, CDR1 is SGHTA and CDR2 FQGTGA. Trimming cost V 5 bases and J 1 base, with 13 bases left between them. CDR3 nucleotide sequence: TGTGCCAGCAGCACATACAGGGTGGGCACAGATACGCAGTATTTT. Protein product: CASSTYRVGTDTQYF.

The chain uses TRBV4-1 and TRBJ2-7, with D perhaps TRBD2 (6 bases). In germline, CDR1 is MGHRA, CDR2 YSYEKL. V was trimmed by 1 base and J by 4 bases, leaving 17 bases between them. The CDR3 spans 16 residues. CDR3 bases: TGCGCCAGCAGCCAAGCCCCGGGAGCTAGGGCTTACGAGCAGTACTTC. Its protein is CASSQAPGARAYEQYF.

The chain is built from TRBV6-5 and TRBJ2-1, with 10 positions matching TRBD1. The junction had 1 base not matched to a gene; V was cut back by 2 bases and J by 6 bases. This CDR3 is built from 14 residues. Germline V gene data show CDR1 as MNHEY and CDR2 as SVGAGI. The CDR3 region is CASSYGQGGNEQFF. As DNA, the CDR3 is TGTGCCAGCAGTTACGGACAGGGGGGCAATGAGCAGTTCTTC.

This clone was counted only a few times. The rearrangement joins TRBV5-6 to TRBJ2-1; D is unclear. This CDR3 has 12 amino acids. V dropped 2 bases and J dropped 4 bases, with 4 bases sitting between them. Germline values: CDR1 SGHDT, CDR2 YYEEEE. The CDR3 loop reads CASSFRYNEQFF. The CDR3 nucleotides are TGTGCCAGCAGCTTCCGGTACAATGAGCAGTTCTTC.

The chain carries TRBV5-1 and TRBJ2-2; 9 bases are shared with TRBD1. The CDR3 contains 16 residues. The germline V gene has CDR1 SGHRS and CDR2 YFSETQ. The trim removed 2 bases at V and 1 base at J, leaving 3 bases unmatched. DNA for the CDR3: TGCGCCAGCAGCTTTGAGGGACAGGGGAACACCGGGGAGCTGTTTTTT. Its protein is CASSFEGQGNTGELFF.